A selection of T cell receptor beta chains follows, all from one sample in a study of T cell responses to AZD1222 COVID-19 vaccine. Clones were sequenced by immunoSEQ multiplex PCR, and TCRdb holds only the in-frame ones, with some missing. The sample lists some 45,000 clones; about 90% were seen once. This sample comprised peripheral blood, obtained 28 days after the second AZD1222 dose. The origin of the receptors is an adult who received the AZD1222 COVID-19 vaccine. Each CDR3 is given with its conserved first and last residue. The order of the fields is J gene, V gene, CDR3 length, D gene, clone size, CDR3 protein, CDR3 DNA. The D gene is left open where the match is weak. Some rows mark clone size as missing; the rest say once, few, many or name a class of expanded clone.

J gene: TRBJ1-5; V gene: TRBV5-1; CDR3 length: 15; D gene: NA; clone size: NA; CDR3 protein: CASSLDGAANQPQHF; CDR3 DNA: TGCGCCAGCAGCTTGGATGGGGCAGCCAATCAGCCCCAGCATTTT
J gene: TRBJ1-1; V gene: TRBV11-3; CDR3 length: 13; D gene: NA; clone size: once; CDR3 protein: CASSLRSNTEAFF; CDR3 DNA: TGTGCCAGCAGCCTCCGGTCCAACACTGAAGCTTTCTTT
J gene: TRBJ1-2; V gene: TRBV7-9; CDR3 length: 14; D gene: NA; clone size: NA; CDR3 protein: CASSLAVPNYGYTF; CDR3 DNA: TGTGCCAGCAGCTTAGCGGTTCCGAACTATGGCTACACCTTC
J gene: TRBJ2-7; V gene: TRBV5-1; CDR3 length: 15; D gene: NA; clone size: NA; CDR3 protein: CASSPPETDSYEQYF; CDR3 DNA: TGCGCCAGCAGTCCTCCTGAGACGGACTCCTACGAGCAGTACTTC
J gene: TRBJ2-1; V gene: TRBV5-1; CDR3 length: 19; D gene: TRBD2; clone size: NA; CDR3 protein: CASSLGLAGGLSSYNEQFF; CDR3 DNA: TGCGCCAGCAGCTTGGGACTAGCGGGGGGTCTGAGCTCCTACAATGAGCAGTTCTTC
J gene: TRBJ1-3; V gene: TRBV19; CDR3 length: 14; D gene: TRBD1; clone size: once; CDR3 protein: CASQPGQGSNTIYF; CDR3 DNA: TGTGCCAGTCAACCGGGACAGGGGAGCAACACCATATATTTT
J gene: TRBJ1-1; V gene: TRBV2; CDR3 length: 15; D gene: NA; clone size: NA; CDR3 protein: CASTPRTGGNTEAFF; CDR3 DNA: TGTGCCAGCACCCCGAGGACGGGGGGGAACACTGAAGCTTTCTTT
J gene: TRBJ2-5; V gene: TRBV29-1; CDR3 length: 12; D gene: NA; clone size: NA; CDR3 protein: CSAGTLQETQYF; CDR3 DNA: TGCAGCGCTGGAACACTCCAAGAGACCCAGTACTTC
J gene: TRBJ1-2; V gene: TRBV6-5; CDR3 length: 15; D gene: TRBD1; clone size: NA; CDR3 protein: CASSYEGTGFYGYTF; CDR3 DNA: TGTGCCAGCAGTTACGAAGGGACAGGTTTCTATGGCTACACCTTC
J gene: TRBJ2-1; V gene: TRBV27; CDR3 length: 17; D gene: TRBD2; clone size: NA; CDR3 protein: CASSLAPNGGFWNEQFF; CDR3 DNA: TGTGCCAGCAGTTTAGCCCCCAACGGGGGGTTTTGGAATGAGCAGTTCTTC
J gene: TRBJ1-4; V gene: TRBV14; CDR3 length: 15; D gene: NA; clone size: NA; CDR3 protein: CASSPSLRSGEKLFF; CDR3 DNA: TGTGCCAGCAGTCCAAGTCTGAGGAGCGGCGAAAAACTGTTTTTT
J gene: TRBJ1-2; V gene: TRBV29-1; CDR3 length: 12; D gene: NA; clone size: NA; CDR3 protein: CSAGHPGHGYTF; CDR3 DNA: TGCAGCGCGGGACACCCAGGTCATGGCTACACCTTC
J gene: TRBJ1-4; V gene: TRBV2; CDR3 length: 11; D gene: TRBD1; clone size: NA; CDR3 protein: CASTVWGQLFF; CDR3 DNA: TGTGCCAGCACAGTGTGGGGACAGCTGTTTTTT
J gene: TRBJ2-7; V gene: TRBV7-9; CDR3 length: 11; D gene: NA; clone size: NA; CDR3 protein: CASRDAHEQYF; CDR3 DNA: TGTGCCTCCAGGGACGCCCACGAGCAGTACTTC
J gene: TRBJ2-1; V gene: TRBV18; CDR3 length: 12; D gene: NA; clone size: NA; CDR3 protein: CASSPFGGEQFF; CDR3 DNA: TGTGCCAGCTCACCATTTGGGGGGGAGCAGTTCTTC
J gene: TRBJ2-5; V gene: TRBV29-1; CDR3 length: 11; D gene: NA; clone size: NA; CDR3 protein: CSVEYAETQYF; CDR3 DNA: TGCAGCGTTGAATATGCAGAGACCCAGTACTTC
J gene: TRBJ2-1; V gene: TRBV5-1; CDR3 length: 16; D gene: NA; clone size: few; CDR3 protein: CASSLGGTPSYNEQFF; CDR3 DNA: TGCGCCAGCAGCTTGGGTGGCACCCCCTCCTACAATGAGCAGTTCTTC
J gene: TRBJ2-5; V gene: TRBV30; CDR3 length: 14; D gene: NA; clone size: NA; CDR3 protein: CAWRRPRIQETQYF; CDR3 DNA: TGTGCCTGGAGGCGCCCCAGAATCCAAGAGACCCAGTACTTC
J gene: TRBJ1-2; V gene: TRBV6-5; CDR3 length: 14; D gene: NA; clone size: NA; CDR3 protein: CASSYQGRGYGYTF; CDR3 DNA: TGTGCCAGCAGTTACCAGGGGCGCGGCTATGGCTACACCTTC
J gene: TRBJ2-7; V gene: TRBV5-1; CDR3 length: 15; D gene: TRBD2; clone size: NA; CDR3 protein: CASSWGLAGPYEQYF; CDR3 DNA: TGCGCCAGCAGCTGGGGACTAGCGGGGCCCTACGAGCAGTACTTC
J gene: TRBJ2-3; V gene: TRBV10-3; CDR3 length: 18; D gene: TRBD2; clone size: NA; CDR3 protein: CAISSGTSGGRSTDTQYF; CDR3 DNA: TGTGCCATCAGTTCCGGGACTAGCGGGGGGAGGAGCACAGATACGCAGTATTTT
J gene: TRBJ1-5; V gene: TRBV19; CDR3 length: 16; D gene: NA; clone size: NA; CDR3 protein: CASSIIGGGGNQPQHF; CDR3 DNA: TGTGCCAGTAGTATCATCGGTGGGGGAGGCAATCAGCCCCAGCATTTT
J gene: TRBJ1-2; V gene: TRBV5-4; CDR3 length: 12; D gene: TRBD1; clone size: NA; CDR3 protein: CASTDRGEGYTF; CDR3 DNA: TGTGCCAGCACGGACAGGGGAGAAGGCTACACCTTC
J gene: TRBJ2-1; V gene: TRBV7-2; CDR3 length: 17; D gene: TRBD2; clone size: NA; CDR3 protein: CASSLSSGLGSYNEQFF; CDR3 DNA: TGTGCCAGCAGCTTATCGTCCGGACTAGGTTCCTACAATGAGCAGTTCTTC
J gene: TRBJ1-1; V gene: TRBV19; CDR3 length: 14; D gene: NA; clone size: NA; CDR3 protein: CASSGSGLNTEAFF; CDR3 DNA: TGTGCCAGTAGTGGGTCGGGGTTGAACACTGAAGCTTTCTTT
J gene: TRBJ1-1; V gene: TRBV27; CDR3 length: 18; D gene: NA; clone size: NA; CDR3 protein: CASRPLGQTVSLNTEAFF; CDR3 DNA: TGTGCCAGCAGACCCCTCGGACAGACCGTTTCTCTCAACACTGAAGCTTTCTTT
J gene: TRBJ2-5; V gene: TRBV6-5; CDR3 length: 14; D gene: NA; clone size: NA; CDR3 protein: CASTPGVAQETQYF; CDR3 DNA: TGTGCCAGCACCCCGGGCGTTGCACAAGAGACCCAGTACTTC
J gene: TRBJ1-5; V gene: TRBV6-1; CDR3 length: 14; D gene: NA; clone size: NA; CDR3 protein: CASSEVGGLRPQHF; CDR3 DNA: TGTGCCAGCAGTGAAGTGGGGGGATTAAGGCCCCAGCATTTT
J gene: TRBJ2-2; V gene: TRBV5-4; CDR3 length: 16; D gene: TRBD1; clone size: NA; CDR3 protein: CASSPHGTGEVGELFF; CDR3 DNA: TGTGCCAGCAGCCCCCATGGGACAGGGGAAGTCGGGGAGCTGTTTTTT
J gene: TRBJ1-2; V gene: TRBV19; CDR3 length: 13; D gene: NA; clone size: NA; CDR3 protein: CASSWTVDYGYTF; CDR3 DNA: TGTGCCAGTAGCTGGACAGTGGATTATGGCTACACCTTC
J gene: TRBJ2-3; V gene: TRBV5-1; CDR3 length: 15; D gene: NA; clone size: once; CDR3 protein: CASSTQGYSTDTQYF; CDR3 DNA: TGCGCCAGCAGCACTCAGGGTTATAGCACAGATACGCAGTATTTT
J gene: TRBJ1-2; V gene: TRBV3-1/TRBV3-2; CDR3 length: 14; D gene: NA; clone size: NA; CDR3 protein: CASSQEGGTYGYTF; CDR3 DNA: TGTGCCAGCAGCCAAGAAGGGGGTACCTATGGCTACACCTTC
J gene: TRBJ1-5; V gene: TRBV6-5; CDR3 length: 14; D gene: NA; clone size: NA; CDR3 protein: CASRDDTLRQPQHF; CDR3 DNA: TGTGCCAGCAGAGACGACACTTTACGGCAGCCCCAGCATTTT
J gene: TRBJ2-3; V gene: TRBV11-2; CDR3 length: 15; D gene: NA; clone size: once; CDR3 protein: CASSLAVYSTDTQYF; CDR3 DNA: TGTGCCAGCAGCTTAGCCGTCTACAGCACAGATACGCAGTATTTT
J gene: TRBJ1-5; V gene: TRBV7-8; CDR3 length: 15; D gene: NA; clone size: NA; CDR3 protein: CASSLSHSFNQPQHF; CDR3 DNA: TGTGCCAGCAGCTTAAGCCACAGCTTCAATCAGCCCCAGCATTTT
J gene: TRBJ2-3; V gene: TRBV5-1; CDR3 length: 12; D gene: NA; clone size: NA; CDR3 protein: CASSLYTDTQYF; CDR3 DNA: TGCGCCAGCAGCTTATACACAGATACGCAGTATTTT
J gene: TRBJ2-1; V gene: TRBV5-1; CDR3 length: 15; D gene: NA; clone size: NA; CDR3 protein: CASSSDIASYNEQFF; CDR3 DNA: TGCGCCAGCAGCTCGGACATCGCGTCCTACAATGAGCAGTTCTTC
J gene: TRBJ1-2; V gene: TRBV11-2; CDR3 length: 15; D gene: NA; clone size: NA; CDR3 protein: CASSLVRAPRDGYTF; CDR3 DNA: TGTGCCAGCAGCTTAGTAAGGGCGCCCCGTGATGGCTACACCTTC
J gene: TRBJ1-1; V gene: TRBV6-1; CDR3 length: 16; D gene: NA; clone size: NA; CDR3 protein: CASSERPVRGNTEAFF; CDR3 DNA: TGTGCCAGCAGTGAACGACCAGTCCGAGGGAACACTGAAGCTTTCTTT
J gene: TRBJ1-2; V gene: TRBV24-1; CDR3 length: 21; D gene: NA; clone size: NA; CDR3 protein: CATSDRPHATAPCCPNYGYTF; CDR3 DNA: TGTGCCACCAGTGATAGACCTCACGCCACAGCCCCGTGTTGCCCTAACTATGGCTACACCTTC
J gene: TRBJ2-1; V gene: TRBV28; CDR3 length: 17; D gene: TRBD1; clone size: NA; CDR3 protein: CASSSITGENSYNEQFF; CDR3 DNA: TGTGCCAGCAGTTCGATAACAGGGGAGAACTCCTACAATGAGCAGTTCTTC
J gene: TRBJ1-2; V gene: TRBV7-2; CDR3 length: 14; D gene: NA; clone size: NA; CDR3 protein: CASSLVPGDYGYTF; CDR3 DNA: TGTGCCAGCAGCTTAGTTCCAGGTGACTATGGCTACACCTTC
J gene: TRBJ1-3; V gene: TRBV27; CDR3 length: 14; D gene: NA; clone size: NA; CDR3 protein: CASKTGRSGNTIYF; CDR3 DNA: TGTGCCAGCAAAACCGGCAGGTCTGGAAACACCATATATTTT
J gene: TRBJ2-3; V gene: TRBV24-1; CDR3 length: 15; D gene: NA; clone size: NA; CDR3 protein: CATSDFPGSTDTQYF; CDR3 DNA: TGTGCCACCAGTGATTTCCCCGGAAGCACAGATACGCAGTATTTT
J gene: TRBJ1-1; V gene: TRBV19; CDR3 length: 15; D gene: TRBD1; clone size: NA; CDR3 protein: CAIRDSPAGVTEAFF; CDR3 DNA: TGTGCCATACGGGACAGCCCCGCGGGTGTAACTGAAGCTTTCTTT
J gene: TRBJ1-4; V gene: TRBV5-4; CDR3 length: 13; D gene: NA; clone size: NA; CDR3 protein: CASSPSFNEKLFF; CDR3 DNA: TGTGCCAGCAGCCCTTCATTCAATGAAAAACTGTTTTTT
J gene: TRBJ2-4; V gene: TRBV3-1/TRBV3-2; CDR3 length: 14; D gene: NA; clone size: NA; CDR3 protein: CASSQGTAKNIQYF; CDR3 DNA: TGTGCCAGCAGCCAAGGGACAGCCAAAAACATTCAGTACTTC
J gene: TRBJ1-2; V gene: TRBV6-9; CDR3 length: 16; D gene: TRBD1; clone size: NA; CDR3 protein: CASSYRKTGGYGGYTF; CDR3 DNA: TGTGCCAGCAGTTACCGTAAGACAGGGGGCTATGGTGGCTACACCTTC
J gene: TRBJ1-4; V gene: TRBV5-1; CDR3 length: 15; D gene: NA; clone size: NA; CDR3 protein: CASSLDLPTNEKLFF; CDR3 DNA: TGCGCCAGCAGCTTGGACCTACCAACTAATGAAAAACTGTTTTTT
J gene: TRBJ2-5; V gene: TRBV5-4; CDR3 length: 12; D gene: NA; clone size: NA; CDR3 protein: CAIRTSGETQYF; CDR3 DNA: TGTGCCATCCGGACCAGCGGAGAGACCCAGTACTTC
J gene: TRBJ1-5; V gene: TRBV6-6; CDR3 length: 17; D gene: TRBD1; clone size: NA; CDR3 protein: CASSPRPTGDSNQPQHF; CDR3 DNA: TGTGCCAGCAGTCCAAGACCGACAGGGGATAGCAATCAGCCCCAGCATTTT
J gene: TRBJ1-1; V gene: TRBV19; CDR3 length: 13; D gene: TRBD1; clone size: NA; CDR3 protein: CASSISGTGDAFF; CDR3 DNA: TGTGCCAGTAGTATATCCGGGACAGGGGACGCTTTCTTT